This T cell receptor beta chain was captured in a study of T cell repertoires in cytomegalovirus infection (dated by TCRdb to about 2019). Background for the entire study: The peptide stimulations were aimed at well-studied HLA-B-restricted epitopes as well as recently identified HLA-C-restricted CMV epitopes, whose presentation resists viral immunomodulation. Donor HLA type was relevant to the analysis, as public TCR beta signatures indicated carriage of CMV infection together with the matching HLA type.

Summary of the overall study and its limitations: The ex vivo response was dominated by HLA-C-restricted CMV-specific TCR beta clonotypes, which also provided the single most frequent clonotype in two of eight donors. In both this cohort and an independent roughly 350-donor cohort, the cumulative frequency of public TCR beta family members distinguished carriers of CMV infection plus the relevant HLA type.

This clonotype has a handful of counts. Its cognate antigen has yet to be identified. No qualities accompany the bases; no much larger clone lies one base away. The germline V gene (reference sequence) specifies SEHNR as CDR1 and FQNEAQ as CDR2. Trimming at the junction amounts to 4 bases on V and 10 bases on J, and the germline ends lie 11 bases apart. The CDR3 starts with the cysteine, ends with the phenylalanine, and has 12 residues. Only the CDR3 region is kept as DNA, spanning 36 bases read in frame from base 1. The sequencer listed for this sample is Illumina HiSeq 1500. The public reads were reanalyzed by TCRdb: fastp trimming at Q25, MiXCR alignment, in-frame beta chains only. When rows share a CDR3 protein, they turn into one entry using the most common DNA and genes. The sample table records roughly 500,000 distinct CDR3 sequences; about 42% of these occur just once. In total, the top ten clones hold roughly two fifths of the sample.

The treatment or condition tag for this specimen amounts to: in vitro stimulation with specific CMV peptide epitopes to enrich CMV-specific T cells. The sequencing here drew on cultured PBMCs, taken from culture after CMV antigen stimulation. The rearrangement joined TRBV7-9 to TRBJ1-3, with a weak D call of TRBD1 (5 bases match). The origin of this receptor is a human donor in good health (CMV status not recorded). Some clones in this sample may be carry-over from other donors' samples. The sequenced DNA is TGTGCCAGCAGCTCAGGGCCAAGAACCATATATTTT. This sequence encodes CASSSGPRTIYF.